The clone carrying this TCR beta chain came up many times. Its antigen is still unknown. The data derive from a study of T-cell memory formation after mild COVID-19. Findings and caveats of the study: Second-wave clones peaking on day 37 lacked confirmed SARS-CoV-2 specificity. That cross-reactive memory joined was suggested by some responding clones appearing in pre-infection memory. There was a balanced CD4/CD8 profile in clones contracting day 15 to 85, and later expanders leaned CD4+.

The CDR3 covers 15 residues. CDR1 is SGHVS, CDR2 FNYEAQ, per germline. V dropped 6 bases and J dropped 4; count of bases not matched to a gene: 6. Libraries for TCRalpha and TCRbeta carried sample barcodes and unique molecular identifiers via 5'RACE. TCRdb itself ran the 5' RACE reads through MiXCR, one entry per CDR3 protein. The sample has fewer than 500,000 distinct CDR3 sequences, 20% to 30% seen once; the top ten hold around an eighth. The V and J genes are TRBV7-6 and TRBJ2-1; 10 bases line up with TRBD2. Material for sequencing was PBMCs or a T cell subset sorted from them (not recorded which). This clonotype was sampled from an adult woman who had mild COVID-19 (a few samples of this study predate the infection). Cell type and time point are not known. The CDR3 region is CASSRLAGEYNEQFF. The CDR3 coding sequence is TGTGCCAGCAGTCGGCTAGCGGGGGAATACAATGAGCAGTTCTTC.